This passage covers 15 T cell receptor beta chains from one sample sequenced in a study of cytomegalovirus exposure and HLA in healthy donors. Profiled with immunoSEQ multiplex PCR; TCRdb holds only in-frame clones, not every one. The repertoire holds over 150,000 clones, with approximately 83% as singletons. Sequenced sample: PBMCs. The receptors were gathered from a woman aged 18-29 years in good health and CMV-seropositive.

CDR3: CASSPDRFPMMSEAFF. In DNA, the CDR3 is TGTGCCAGCAGCCCGGACAGGTTTCCGATGATGAGTGAAGCTTTCTTT. This chain connects TRBV28 to TRBJ1-1; 7 positions match TRBD1. Trimming removed 6 bases from V and 7 bases from J; junction bases left unmatched: 17. Germline V lookup: CDR1 MDHEN, CDR2 SYDVKM. This CDR3 spans 16 amino acids. Full variable domain (remainder filled in from reference TRBV28 and TRBJ1-1): DVKVTQSSRYLVKRTGEKVFLECVQDMDHENMFWYRQDPGLGLRLIYFSYDVKMKEKGDIPEGYSVSREKKERFSLILESASTNQTSMYLCASSPDRFPMMSEAFFGQGTRLTVV.

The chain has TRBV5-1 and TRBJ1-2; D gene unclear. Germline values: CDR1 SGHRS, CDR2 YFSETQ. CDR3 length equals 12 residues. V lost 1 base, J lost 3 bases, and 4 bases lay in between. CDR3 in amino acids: CASSLTDYGYTF. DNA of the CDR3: TGCGCCAGCAGCTTGACTGACTATGGCTACACCTTC.

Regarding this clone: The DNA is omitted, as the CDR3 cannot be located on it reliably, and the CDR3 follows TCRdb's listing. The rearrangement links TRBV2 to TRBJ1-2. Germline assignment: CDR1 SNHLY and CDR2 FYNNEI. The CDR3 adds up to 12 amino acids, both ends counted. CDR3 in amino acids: CASSEAFFGYTF.

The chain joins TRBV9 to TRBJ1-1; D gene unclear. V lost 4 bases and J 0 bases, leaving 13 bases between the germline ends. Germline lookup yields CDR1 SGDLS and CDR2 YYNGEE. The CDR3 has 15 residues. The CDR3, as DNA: TGTGCCAGCAGCCCTCCAGGCAGCCTGAACACTGAAGCTTTCTTT. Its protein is CASSPPGSLNTEAFF. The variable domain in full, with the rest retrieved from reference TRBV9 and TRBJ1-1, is DSGVTQTPKHLITATGQRVTLRCSPRSGDLSVYWYQQSLDQGLQFLIQYYNGEERAKGNILERFSAQQFPDLHSELNLSSLELGDSALYFCASSPPGSLNTEAFFGQGTRLTVV.

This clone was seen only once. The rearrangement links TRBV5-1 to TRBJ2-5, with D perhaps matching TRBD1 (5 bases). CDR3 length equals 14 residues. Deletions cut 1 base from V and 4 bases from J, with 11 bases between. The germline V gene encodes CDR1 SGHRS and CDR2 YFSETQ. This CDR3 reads CASSLLGVRETQYF. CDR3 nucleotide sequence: TGCGCCAGCAGCTTGTTAGGGGTTCGAGAGACCCAGTACTTC.

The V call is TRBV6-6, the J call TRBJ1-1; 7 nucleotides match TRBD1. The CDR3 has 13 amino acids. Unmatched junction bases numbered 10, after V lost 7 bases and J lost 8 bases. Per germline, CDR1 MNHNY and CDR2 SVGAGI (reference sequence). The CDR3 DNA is TGTGCCAGCACCCTAGCCCCGGACAGGGAAGCTTTCTTT. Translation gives CASTLAPDREAFF.

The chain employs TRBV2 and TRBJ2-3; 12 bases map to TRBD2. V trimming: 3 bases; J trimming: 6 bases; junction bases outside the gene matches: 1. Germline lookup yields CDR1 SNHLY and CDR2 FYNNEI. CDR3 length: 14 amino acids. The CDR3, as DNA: TGTGCCAGCAGTGAGGGACTAGCGGGTGATACGCAGTATTTT. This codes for CASSEGLAGDTQYF.

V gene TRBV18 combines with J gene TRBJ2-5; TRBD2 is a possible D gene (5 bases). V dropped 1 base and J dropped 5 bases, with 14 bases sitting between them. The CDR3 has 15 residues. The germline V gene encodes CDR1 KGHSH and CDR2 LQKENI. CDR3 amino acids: CASSPQRAQWETQYF. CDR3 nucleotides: TGTGCCAGCTCACCACAGAGGGCCCAGTGGGAGACCCAGTACTTC.

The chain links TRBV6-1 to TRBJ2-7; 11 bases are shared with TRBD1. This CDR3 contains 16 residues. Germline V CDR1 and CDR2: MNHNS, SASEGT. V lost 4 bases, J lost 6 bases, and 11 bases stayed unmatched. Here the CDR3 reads CASSAIAWTGGGEQYF. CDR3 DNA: TGTGCCAGCAGTGCAATAGCCTGGACAGGGGGCGGCGAGCAGTACTTC.

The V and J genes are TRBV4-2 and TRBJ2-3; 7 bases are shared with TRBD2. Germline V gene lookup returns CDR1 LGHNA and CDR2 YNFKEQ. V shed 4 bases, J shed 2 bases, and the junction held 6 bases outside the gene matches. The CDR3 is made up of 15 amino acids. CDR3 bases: TGTGCCAGCAGCCCGGGACTAAGGGACACAGATACGCAGTATTTT. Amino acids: CASSPGLRDTDTQYF.

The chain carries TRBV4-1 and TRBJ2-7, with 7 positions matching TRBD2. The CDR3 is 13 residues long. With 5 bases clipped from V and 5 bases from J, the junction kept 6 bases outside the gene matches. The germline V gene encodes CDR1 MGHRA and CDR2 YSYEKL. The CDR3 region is CASSGRVSDEQYF. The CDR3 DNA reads TGCGCCAGCAGCGGGAGGGTCAGTGACGAGCAGTACTTC.

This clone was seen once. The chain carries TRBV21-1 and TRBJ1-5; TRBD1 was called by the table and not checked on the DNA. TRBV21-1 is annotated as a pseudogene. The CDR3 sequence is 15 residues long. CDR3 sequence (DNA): TGTGCCAGCAGCTCAGGGGCCGGGAATACTCAGCCCCAGCATTTT. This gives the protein CASSSGAGNTQPQHF.

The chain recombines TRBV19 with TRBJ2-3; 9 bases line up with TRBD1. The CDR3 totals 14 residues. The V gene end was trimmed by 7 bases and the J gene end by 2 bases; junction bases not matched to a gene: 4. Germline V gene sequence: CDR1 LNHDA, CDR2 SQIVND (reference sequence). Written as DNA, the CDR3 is TGTGCCAGTACCCGGGACAGGGCCACAGATACGCAGTATTTT. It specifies CASTRDRATDTQYF.

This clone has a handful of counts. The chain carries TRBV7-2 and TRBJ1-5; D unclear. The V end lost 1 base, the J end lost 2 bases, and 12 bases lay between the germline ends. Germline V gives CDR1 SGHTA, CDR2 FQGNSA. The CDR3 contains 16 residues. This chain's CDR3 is CASSLVGQTGNQPQHF. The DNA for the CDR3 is TGTGCCAGCAGCTTAGTTGGTCAGACTGGCAATCAGCCCCAGCATTTT.

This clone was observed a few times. The CDR3 region is CASSLGERRLGGDTQYF. CDR3 in DNA: TGTGCCAGCAGCTTGGGGGAGCGCCGGTTAGGAGGGGATACGCAGTATTTT. The rearrangement links TRBV5-6 to TRBJ2-3; perhaps TRBD2 as D (6 bases). Germline CDR1 and CDR2: SGHDT and YYEEEE. Trimming took 0 bases from V and 6 from J, leaving 20 bases between them. The CDR3 runs to 17 residues. Combining the CDR3 with reference TRBV5-6 and TRBJ2-3 gives the whole variable domain DAGVTQSPTHLIKTRGQQVTLRCSPKSGHDTVSWYQQALGQGPQFIFQYYEEEERQRGNFPDRFSGHQFPNYSSELNVNALLLGDSALYLCASSLGERRLGGDTQYFGPGTRLTVL.